Shown below are 27 T cell receptor beta chains from a single sample sequenced in a study of resident and recirculating memory T cells in vitiligo. Sequenced by immunoSEQ multiplex PCR; TCRdb stores in-frame clones only, minus some. The table shows roughly 80,000 clones, with under 95% occurring only once. Sequenced material: blood. Receptor source: a male donor with vitiligo.

The chain links TRBV10-2 to TRBJ2-7; D is possibly TRBD2 (6 bases). CDR3 length: 14 amino acids. Trimming removed 4 bases at V and 2 bases at J, with 12 bases between. The germline gives CDR1 WSHSY, CDR2 SAAADI. CDR3 loop: CASSVRGLPYEQYF. Here the CDR3 DNA reads TGCGCCAGCAGTGTAAGGGGACTCCCCTACGAGCAGTACTTC.

The count of this clone is one. V gene TRBV28 combines with J gene TRBJ1-1; D is unclear. CDR1 and CDR2 (germline): MDHEN, SYDVKM. V dropped 4 bases and J dropped 7 bases, with 10 bases sitting between them. This CDR3 has 12 amino acids. CDR3 loop: CASSWTRLEAFF. Written as DNA, the CDR3 is TGTGCCAGCAGTTGGACTCGGCTTGAAGCTTTCTTT.

The chain employs TRBV5-1 and TRBJ1-6, with 11 bases lining up with TRBD1. The junction had 6 bases not matched to a gene; V was cut back by 4 bases and J by 9 bases. CDR3 length: 15 amino acids. In germline, CDR1 is SGHRS, CDR2 YFSETQ. CDR3 in amino acids: CASSGQGARGSPLHF. The CDR3 region has the DNA TGCGCCAGCAGCGGACAGGGGGCCAGGGGTTCACCCCTCCACTTT.

This sequence joins TRBV21-1 and TRBJ2-7; the table's D call TRBD1 went unverified against the DNA. TRBV21-1 is flagged as a pseudogene. There are 15 residues in the CDR3. The CDR3 spells CASSTSQGSSYEQYF. The CDR3 nucleotides are TGTGCCAGCAGCACGTCCCAGGGGTCTTCCTACGAGCAGTACTTC.

The chain carries TRBV18 and TRBJ1-1; D gene uncertain. V was trimmed by 0 bases and J by 6 bases, leaving 14 bases between them. CDR3 length: 15 amino acids. Germline lookup yields CDR1 KGHSH and CDR2 LQKENI. CDR3 sequence reads: CASSPPAPLASEAFF. The CDR3 DNA reads TGTGCCAGCTCACCACCGGCCCCTTTAGCATCTGAAGCTTTCTTT.

CDR3 in amino acids: CASIGQGADGYTF. DNA for the CDR3: TGTGCCAGCATTGGGCAGGGGGCGGATGGCTACACCTTC. This chain connects TRBV6-6 to TRBJ1-2; 8 bases are shared with TRBD1. Germline-derived CDR1 and CDR2 are MNHNY and SVGAGI (reference sequence). V was clipped by 7 bases and J by 6 bases; unmatched bases: 7. The CDR3 extends over 13 amino acids.

The chain uses TRBV6-1 and TRBJ2-1, with 14 bases matching TRBD2. Germline CDR1 MNHNS, CDR2 SASEGT. V shed 1 base and J 7 bases; nucleotides not matched to a gene: 6. The CDR3 is 17 amino acids. CDR3: CASSEGSGTSGSNEQFF. The CDR3 DNA reads TGTGCCAGCAGTGAAGGTTCCGGGACTAGCGGGAGTAATGAGCAGTTCTTC.

A word on this clone: A much larger clone sits a single nucleotide away, making a read error possible. The genes are TRBV6-4 and TRBJ2-2; maybe TRBD2 (6 bases). CDR3 length equals 14 residues. Trimming left V 2 bases short and J 2 bases short, with 6 bases between. The V gene's germline CDR1 is MRHNA and CDR2 SNTAGT. The CDR3 spells CASSDGTNTGELFF. CDR3 DNA sequence: TGTGCCAGCAGTGACGGGACTAACACCGGGGAGCTGTTTTTT.

The J gene is TRBJ2-3, the V gene TRBV5-1, with D possibly TRBD2 on 6 matching bases. CDR1 is SGHRS, CDR2 YFSETQ, per germline. CDR3 length equals 15 residues. V gave up 1 base and J gave up 1 base, with 10 bases separating them. The CDR3 DNA follows: TGCGCCAGCAGCTTGAGTGCTAGCGGCACAGATACGCAGTATTTT. This codes for CASSLSASGTDTQYF.

The CDR3 region has the DNA TGTGCTAGTGGTTTGGGCGGATATAGCAATCAGCCCCAGCATTTT. Its protein is CASGLGGYSNQPQHF. The chain uses TRBV12-5 and TRBJ1-5, with unresolved D. CDR3 length equals 15 residues. Germline V CDR1 and CDR2: LGHNT, FRNRAP. V was trimmed by 1 base and J by 0 bases, leaving 7 bases between them. The whole variable domain, filled in from reference TRBV12-5 and TRBJ1-5, reads DARVTQTPRHKVTEMGQEVTMRCQPILGHNTVFWYRQTMMQGLELLAYFRNRAPLDDSGMPKDRFSAEMPDATLATLKIQPSEPRDSAVYFCASGLGGYSNQPQHFGDGTRLSIL.

This sequence joins TRBV27 and TRBJ2-7; a possible D gene is TRBD1 (6 bases). Germline lookup yields CDR1 MNHEY and CDR2 SMNVEV (reference sequence). With 3 bases removed from V and 0 bases from J, the gap between germline ends came to 15 bases. The CDR3 has 16 amino acids. CDR3 protein: CASSFSAGALSYEQYF. The DNA of the CDR3 is TGTGCCAGCAGTTTTTCCGCAGGGGCACTCTCCTACGAGCAGTACTTC.

V gene TRBV7-2 combines with J gene TRBJ1-1; D unresolved. CDR3 size: 12 residues. V lost 1 base, J lost 7 bases, and 7 bases lay in between. Germline V gene lookup returns CDR1 SGHTA and CDR2 FQGNSA. CDR3 residues: CASSLGRNEAFF. The CDR3 nucleotides read TGTGCCAGCAGCTTAGGGAGAAATGAAGCTTTCTTT.

The V and J genes are TRBV11-3 and TRBJ2-7; D gene unclear. CDR1 SGHNT and CDR2 YENEEA come from the germline V gene. The CDR3 is 13 amino acids. Trimming shortened V by 0 bases and J by 6 bases, and 9 bases separated the two germline ends. CDR3 region: CASSLERSAEQYF. The CDR3 nucleotides read TGTGCCAGCAGCTTAGAGCGCAGCGCCGAGCAGTACTTC.

In this sample, this clone turned up once. V gene TRBV5-4 combines with J gene TRBJ1-2, with 9 bases lining up with TRBD1. From germline, CDR1 is SGHNT and CDR2 YYREEE (reference sequence). The CDR3 contains 16 residues. J was trimmed by 5 bases and V by 3 bases; bases with no gene match: 11. The CDR3 DNA reads as TGTGCCAGCAGCTCCGGGGGACAGGGAACAACATATGGCTACACCTTC. Encoded protein: CASSSGGQGTTYGYTF.

The chain carries TRBV28 and TRBJ1-5, with 10 bases aligning to TRBD1. This CDR3 is built from 16 residues. The V and J ends lost 4 bases and 4 bases, in that order; junction bases with no gene match: 7. CDR1 is MDHEN, CDR2 SYDVKM, per germline. CDR3 DNA: TGTGCCAGCAGTTACCGACAGGGGGCGCGAAATCAGCCCCAGCATTTT. Translation gives CASSYRQGARNQPQHF.

The chain is built from TRBV6-5 and TRBJ1-5; D might be TRBD1 (6 bases). The germline V gene has CDR1 MNHEY and CDR2 SVGAGI. V dropped 4 bases and J dropped 11 bases, with 18 bases sitting between them. This CDR3 contains 14 residues. CDR3 DNA: TGTGCCAGCAGTTCCGGGGGGCTTGGGGGGGCCCAGCATTTT. This sequence encodes CASSSGGLGGAQHF.

Only one count was recorded for this clone. This chain joins TRBV30 and TRBJ1-6; 10 positions agree with TRBD1. Germline trimming cut 7 bases from V and 10 bases from J; bases unmatched to any gene: 10. The CDR3 consists of 14 residues. Looked up from germline, CDR1 is GTSNPN and CDR2 is SVGIG (reference sequence). CDR3 in amino acids: CALRGTGVRSPLHF. DNA of the CDR3: TGTGCCTTAAGAGGGACAGGGGTGAGATCACCCCTCCACTTT.

The chain is built from TRBV29-1 and TRBJ1-2, with 7 bases that match TRBD1. Trimming cost V 0 bases and J 5 bases; bases outside gene matches: 3. In germline, CDR1 is SQVTM, CDR2 ANQGSEA. CDR3 length equals 13 residues. CDR3 nucleotides: TGCAGCGTTGAAGAGGACAGGACATATGGCTACACCTTC. Protein: CSVEEDRTYGYTF.

Here the CDR3 DNA reads TGCGCCAGCAGCCAAGAGTCAGGGGTTTATGAAAAACTGTTTTTT. The encoded protein is CASSQESGVYEKLFF. The rearrangement uses TRBV4-3 and TRBJ1-4; a possible D gene is TRBD1 (6 bases). Per the germline V gene, CDR1 is LGHNA and CDR2 is YSLEER. The CDR3 covers 15 residues. Trimming removed 0 bases from V and 6 bases from J, with 11 bases in between.

The chain recombines TRBV5-8 with TRBJ2-3; TRBD2 agrees at 7 bases. This CDR3 region has 13 residues. The germline V gene has CDR1 SGHTS and CDR2 YDEGEE. J was trimmed by 5 bases and V by 7 bases; bases with no gene match: 7. The DNA for the CDR3 is TGTGCCAGCCCCTGGGCGGGAGTAGATACGCAGTATTTT. Its protein product is CASPWAGVDTQYF. The full variable domain, completed using reference TRBV5-8 and TRBJ2-3, is EAGVTQSPTHLIKTRGQQATLRCSPISGHTSVYWYQQALGLGLQFLLWYDEGEERNRGNFPPRFSGRQFPNYSSELNVNALELEDSALYLCASPWAGVDTQYFGPGTRLTVL.

The gene calls are TRBV4-3 and TRBJ2-7; 8 bases are a match to TRBD1. Germline V CDR1 and CDR2: LGHNA, YSLEER. Trimming at V came to 1 base and at J to 2 bases, leaving 10 bases not matched to a gene. The CDR3 spans 17 residues. This CDR3 reads CASSQAPQGAVAYEQYF. The CDR3 region has the DNA TGCGCCAGCAGCCAAGCCCCCCAGGGGGCGGTTGCCTACGAGCAGTACTTC.

The gene calls are TRBV7-2 and TRBJ2-3; 7 bases align to TRBD1. The V and J ends lost 1 base and 2 bases, in that order; junction bases with no gene match: 6. The CDR3 is 16 residues long. Germline loops: CDR1 SGHTA, CDR2 FQGNSA. The CDR3 DNA reads TGTGCCAGCAGCTTAGTCGGGACAGCGTCCACAGATACGCAGTATTTT. This sequence encodes CASSLVGTASTDTQYF.

The chain employs TRBV13 and TRBJ2-3; 9 bases are shared with TRBD2. CDR1 and CDR2 (germline): PRHDT, FYEKMQ (reference sequence). The length of the CDR3 is 15 residues. J was trimmed by 6 bases and V by 6 bases; bases with no gene match: 10. The CDR3 loop is CASRPAGGMWDTQYF. The CDR3 DNA sequence: TGTGCCAGCAGGCCAGCGGGAGGTATGTGGGATACGCAGTATTTT.

This clone was seen a single time. The genes are TRBV4-1 and TRBJ1-3; TRBD1 matches at 9 bases. This CDR3 region has 17 residues. Per germline, CDR1 MGHRA and CDR2 YSYEKL. The trim removed 4 bases at V and 4 bases at J, leaving 11 bases unmatched. CDR3 protein: CASSRILQGARGNTIYF. CDR3 sequence (DNA): TGCGCCAGCAGCCGTATTTTACAGGGGGCGCGGGGAAACACCATATATTTT.

This chain uses TRBV19 with TRBJ2-7; 9 bases match TRBD2. J lost 0 bases, V lost 4 bases, and 7 bases had no gene match. CDR1 and CDR2 (germline): LNHDA, SQIVND (reference sequence). The CDR3 length is 16 residues. CDR3 sequence: CASSRTSVTSSYEQYF. The CDR3 DNA reads as TGTGCCAGTAGTAGGACTAGCGTTACCAGCTCCTACGAGCAGTACTTC.

The chain couples TRBV27 to TRBJ2-7; 8 nucleotides line up with TRBD1. With 5 bases clipped from V and 3 bases from J, the junction kept 6 bases outside the gene matches. Looked up from germline, CDR1 is MNHEY and CDR2 is SMNVEV (reference sequence). CDR3 size: 14 residues. The CDR3 sequence is CASSIQGVGYEQYF. As DNA, the CDR3 is TGTGCCAGCAGTATACAGGGGGTCGGCTACGAGCAGTACTTC.

The V call is TRBV9, the J call TRBJ2-7; D may be TRBD1 (5 bases). The CDR3 sequence is 14 residues long. V lost 0 bases, J lost 4 bases, and 11 bases lay in between. Germline CDR1 is SGDLS and CDR2 is YYNGEE. CDR3 nucleotide sequence: TGTGCCAGCAGCGTAGGGGTCAGGGAATACGAGCAGTACTTC. Residues: CASSVGVREYEQYF.